The following is a TCR beta chain sequence with its context. A spike-in of synthetic TCR analog templates was added to each PCR. The table came from immunoSEQ multiplex PCR; TCRdb's copy has only in-frame clones and leaves some out. The sample has approximately 40,000 clones, 86% seen once. Time point in this sample: peripheral blood 6 weeks after treatment start. This entry is derived from a study of PD-L1 blockade in urothelial cancer. The CDR3 contains 12 residues. The germline gives CDR1 SGHDT, CDR2 YYEEEE. V was pared by 2 bases and J by 11 bases, with 10 bases between. The TCR comes from a man in his 60s with urothelial cancer. The rearrangement joins TRBV5-6 to TRBJ1-4; D gene ambiguous. The starting material was PBMCs, obtained around atezolizumab (anti-PD-L1) treatment. The CDR3 DNA sequence: TGTGCCAGCAGCTTCAATAGAGGGAAACTGTTTTTT. Amino acids: CASSFNRGKLFF.